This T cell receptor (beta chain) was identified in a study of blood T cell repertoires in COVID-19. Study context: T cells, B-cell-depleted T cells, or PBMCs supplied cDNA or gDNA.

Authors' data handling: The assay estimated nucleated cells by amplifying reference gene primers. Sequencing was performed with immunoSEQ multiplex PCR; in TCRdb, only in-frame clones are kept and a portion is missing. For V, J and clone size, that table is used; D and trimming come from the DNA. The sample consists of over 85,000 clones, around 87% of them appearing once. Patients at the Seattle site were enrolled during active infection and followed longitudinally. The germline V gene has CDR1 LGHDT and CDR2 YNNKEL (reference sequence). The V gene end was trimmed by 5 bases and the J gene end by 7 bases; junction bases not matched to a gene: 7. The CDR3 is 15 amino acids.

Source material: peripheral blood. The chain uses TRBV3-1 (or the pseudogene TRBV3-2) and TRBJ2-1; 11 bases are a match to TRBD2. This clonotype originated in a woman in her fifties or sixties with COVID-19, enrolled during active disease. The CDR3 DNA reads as TGTGCCAGCAGCACCGGGACTAGCGGACGGAATGAGCAGTTCTTC. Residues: CASSTGTSGRNEQFF.